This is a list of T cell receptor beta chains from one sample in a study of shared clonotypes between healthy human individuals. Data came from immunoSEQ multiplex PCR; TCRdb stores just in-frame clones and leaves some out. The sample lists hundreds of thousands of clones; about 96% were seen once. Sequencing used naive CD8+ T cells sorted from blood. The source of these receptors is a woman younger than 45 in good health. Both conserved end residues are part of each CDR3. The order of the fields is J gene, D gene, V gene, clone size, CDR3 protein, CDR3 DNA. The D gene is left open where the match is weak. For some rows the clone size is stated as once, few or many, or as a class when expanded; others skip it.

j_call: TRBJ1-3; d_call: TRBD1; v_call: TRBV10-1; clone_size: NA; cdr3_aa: CASKAAGTDGNTIYF; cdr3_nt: TGCGCCAGCAAAGCGGCCGGGACAGATGGAAACACCATATATTTT
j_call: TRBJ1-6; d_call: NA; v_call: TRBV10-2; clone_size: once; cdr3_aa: CASSESGGGRSPLHF; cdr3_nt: TGCGCCAGCAGTGAGTCTGGTGGGGGCAGGTCACCCCTCCACTTT
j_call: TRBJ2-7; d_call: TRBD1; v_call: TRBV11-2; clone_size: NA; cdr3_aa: CASSPPGQGIEQYF; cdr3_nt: TGTGCCAGCAGCCCCCCTGGACAGGGGATCGAGCAGTACTTC
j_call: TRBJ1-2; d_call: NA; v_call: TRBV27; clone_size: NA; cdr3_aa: CASSLSAVNYGYTF; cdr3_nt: TGTGCCAGCAGTTTATCGGCCGTGAACTATGGCTACACCTTC
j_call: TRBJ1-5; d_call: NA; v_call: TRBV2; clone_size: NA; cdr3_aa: CASSGPGGEEQPQHF; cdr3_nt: TGTGCCAGCAGCGGCCCGGGGGGGGAGGAGCAGCCCCAGCATTTT
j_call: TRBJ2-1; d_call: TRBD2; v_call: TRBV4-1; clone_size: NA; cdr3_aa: CASSPAGASGRHEQFF; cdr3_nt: TGCGCCAGCAGCCCCGCCGGGGCTAGCGGGAGACATGAGCAGTTCTTC
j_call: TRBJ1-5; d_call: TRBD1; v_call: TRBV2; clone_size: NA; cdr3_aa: CAGDRNYSNQPQHF; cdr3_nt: TGTGCCGGGGACAGAAACTATAGCAATCAGCCCCAGCATTTT
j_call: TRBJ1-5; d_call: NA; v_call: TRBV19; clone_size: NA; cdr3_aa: CASAGGPNQPQHF; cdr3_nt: TGTGCCAGTGCGGGGGGGCCTAATCAGCCCCAGCATTTT
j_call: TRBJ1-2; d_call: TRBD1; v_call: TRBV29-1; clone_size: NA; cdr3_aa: CSVEEFLPGGNYGYTF; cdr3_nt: TGCAGCGTTGAAGAATTTTTGCCAGGGGGTAACTATGGCTACACCTTC
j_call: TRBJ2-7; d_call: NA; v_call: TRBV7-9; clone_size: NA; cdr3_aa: CASSFWDLSYEQYF; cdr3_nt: TGTGCCAGCAGCTTTTGGGACCTCTCCTACGAGCAGTACTTC
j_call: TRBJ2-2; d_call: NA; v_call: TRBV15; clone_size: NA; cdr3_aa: CATSRDRREDTGELFF; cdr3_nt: TGTGCCACCAGCAGAGATAGGAGGGAGGACACCGGGGAGCTGTTTTTT
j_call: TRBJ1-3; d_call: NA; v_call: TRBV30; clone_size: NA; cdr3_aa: CAWNLKGSGKDTIYF; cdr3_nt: TGTGCCTGGAACTTAAAGGGGTCGGGGAAGGACACCATATATTTT
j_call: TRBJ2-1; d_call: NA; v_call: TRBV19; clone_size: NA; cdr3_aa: CASSTDLESGQFF; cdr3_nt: TGTGCCAGTAGTACCGACCTGGAGTCTGGGCAGTTCTTC
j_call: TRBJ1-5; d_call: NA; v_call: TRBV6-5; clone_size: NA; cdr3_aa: CASSYSEGNQPQHF; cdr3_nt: TGTGCCAGCAGTTACTCGGAGGGAAATCAGCCCCAGCATTTT
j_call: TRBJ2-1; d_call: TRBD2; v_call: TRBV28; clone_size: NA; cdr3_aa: CASSPTSANEQFF; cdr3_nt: TGTGCCAGCAGCCCGACTAGCGCCAATGAGCAGTTCTTC
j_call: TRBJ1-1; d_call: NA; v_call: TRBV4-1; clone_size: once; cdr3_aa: CASSKGPGIVVEAFF; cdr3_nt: TGCGCCAGCAGCAAGGGCCCAGGGATTGTGGTGGAAGCTTTCTTT
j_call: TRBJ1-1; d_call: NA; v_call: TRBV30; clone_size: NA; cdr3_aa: CAWEEIGVQNTEAFF; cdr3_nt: TGTGCCTGGGAAGAAATCGGAGTCCAGAACACTGAAGCTTTCTTT
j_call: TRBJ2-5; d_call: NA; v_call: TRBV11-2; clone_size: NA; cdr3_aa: CASSQLGETQYF; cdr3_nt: TGTGCCAGCAGCCAATTGGGTGAGACCCAGTACTTC
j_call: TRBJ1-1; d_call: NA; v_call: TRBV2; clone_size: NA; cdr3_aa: CASSGGRLNTEAFF; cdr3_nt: TGTGCCAGCAGCGGAGGACGATTGAACACTGAAGCTTTCTTT
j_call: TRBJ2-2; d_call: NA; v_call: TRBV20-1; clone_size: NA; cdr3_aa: CSAEEAGELFF; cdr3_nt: TGCAGTGCGGAGGAGGCCGGGGAGCTGTTTTTT
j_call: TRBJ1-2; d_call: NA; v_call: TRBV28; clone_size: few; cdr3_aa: CASSPLVGGGGYTF; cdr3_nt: TGTGCCAGCAGTCCCCTGGTGGGGGGAGGGGGCTACACCTTC
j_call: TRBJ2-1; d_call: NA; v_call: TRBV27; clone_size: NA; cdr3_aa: CASSLGYSYNEQFF; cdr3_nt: TGTGCCAGCAGTTTGGGTTACTCCTACAATGAGCAGTTCTTC
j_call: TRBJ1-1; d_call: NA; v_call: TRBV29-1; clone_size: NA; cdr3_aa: CSVEWRDNTEAFF; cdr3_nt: TGCAGCGTTGAATGGCGGGACAACACTGAAGCTTTCTTT
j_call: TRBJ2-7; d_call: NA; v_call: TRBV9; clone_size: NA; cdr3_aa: CASNPDGGRSYEQYF; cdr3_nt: TGTGCCAGCAACCCGGATGGAGGCAGGAGCTACGAGCAGTACTTC
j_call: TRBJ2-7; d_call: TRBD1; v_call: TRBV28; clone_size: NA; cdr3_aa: CASTLAGGSYEQYF; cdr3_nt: TGTGCCAGCACCCTGGCAGGGGGTTCCTACGAGCAGTACTTC
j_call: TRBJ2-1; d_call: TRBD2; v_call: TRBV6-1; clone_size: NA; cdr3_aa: CASSETPGLAGDNEQFF; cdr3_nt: TGTGCCAGCAGTGAAACACCGGGACTAGCGGGAGACAATGAGCAGTTCTTC
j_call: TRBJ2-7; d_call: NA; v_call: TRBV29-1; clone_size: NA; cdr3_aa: CSVEISGNYEQYF; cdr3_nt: TGCAGCGTTGAAATCAGTGGTAACTACGAGCAGTACTTC
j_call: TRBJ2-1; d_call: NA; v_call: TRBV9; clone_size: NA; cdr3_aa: CASSVDGQTYNEQFF; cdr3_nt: TGTGCCAGCAGCGTAGATGGACAGACCTACAATGAGCAGTTCTTC
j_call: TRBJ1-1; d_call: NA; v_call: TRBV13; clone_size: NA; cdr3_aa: CASSLGLGSPRTFF; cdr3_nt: TGTGCCAGCAGCTTAGGCCTAGGGAGCCCCAGGACTTTCTTT
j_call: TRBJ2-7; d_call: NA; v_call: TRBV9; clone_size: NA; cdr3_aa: CASSVDRVVSTYEQYF; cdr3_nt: TGTGCCAGCAGCGTAGACAGGGTAGTCTCAACCTACGAGCAGTACTTC
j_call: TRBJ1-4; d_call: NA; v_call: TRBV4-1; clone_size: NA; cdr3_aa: CASSLTLGAFNEKLFF; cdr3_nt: TGCGCCAGCAGCCTGACATTAGGGGCTTTTAATGAAAAACTGTTTTTT
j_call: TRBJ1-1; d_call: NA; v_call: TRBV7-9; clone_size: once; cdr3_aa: CASSLTWVRGQMNTEAFF; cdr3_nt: TGTGCCAGCAGCTTAACATGGGTTCGAGGCCAAATGAACACTGAAGCTTTCTTT
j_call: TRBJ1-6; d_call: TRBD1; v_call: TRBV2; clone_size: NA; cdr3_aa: CASIGTGLDPNSPLHF; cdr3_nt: TGTGCCAGCATCGGGACAGGCCTAGATCCAAATTCACCCCTCCACTTT
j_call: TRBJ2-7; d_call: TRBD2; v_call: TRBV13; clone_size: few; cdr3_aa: CASSPGAGAYEQYF; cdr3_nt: TGTGCCAGCAGCCCCGGGGCGGGAGCATACGAGCAGTACTTC
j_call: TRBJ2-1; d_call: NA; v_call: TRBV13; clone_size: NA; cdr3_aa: CASSPGLSYNEQFF; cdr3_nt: TGTGCCAGCAGCCCCGGACTTTCTTACAATGAGCAGTTCTTC
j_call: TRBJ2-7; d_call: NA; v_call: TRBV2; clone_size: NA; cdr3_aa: CASSARDVTYEQYF; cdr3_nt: TGTGCCAGCAGTGCTCGCGACGTAACCTACGAGCAGTACTTC
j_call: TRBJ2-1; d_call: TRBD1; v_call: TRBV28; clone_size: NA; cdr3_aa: CVPAVPSVDREMCEQFF; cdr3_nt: TGTGTCCCAGCAGTCCCAAGCGTTGACAGGGAGATGTGCGAGCAGTTCTTC
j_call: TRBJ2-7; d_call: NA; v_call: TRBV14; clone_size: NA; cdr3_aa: CASSEGGEQYF; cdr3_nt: TGTGCCAGCAGCGAAGGAGGCGAGCAGTACTTC
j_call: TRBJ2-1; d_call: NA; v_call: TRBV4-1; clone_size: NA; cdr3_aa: CASSQDWEVGEQFF; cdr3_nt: TGCGCCAGCAGCCAAGATTGGGAAGTTGGGGAGCAGTTCTTC
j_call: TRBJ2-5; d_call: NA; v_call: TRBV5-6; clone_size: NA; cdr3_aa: CASTLGGGQETQYF; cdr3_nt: TGTGCCAGCACCTTGGGAGGGGGCCAAGAGACCCAGTACTTC
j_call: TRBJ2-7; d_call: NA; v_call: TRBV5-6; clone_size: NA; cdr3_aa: CASSPTMGEQYF; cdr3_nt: TGTGCCAGCAGCCCTACGATGGGGGAGCAGTACTTC
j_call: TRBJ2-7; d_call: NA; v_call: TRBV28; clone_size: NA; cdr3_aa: CASSLSLLGGYEQYF; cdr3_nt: TGTGCCAGCAGTTTGTCGCTCCTAGGCGGGTACGAGCAGTACTTC
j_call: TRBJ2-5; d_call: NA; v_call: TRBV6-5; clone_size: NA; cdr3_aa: CASSSSGGTQETQYF; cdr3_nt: TGTGCCAGCAGTTCTTCAGGGGGGACGCAAGAGACCCAGTACTTC